The 19 T cell receptor beta chains in this list originate from one sample, sequenced in a study of shared clonotypes between healthy human individuals. The protocol was immunoSEQ multiplex PCR, while the TCRdb copy is restricted to in-frame clones and leaves out a portion. The data contain about 1 million clones, about 70% of them singletons. The sequenced sample was memory CD4+ T cells sorted from blood. The subset is: CD45RA-negative fraction. All receptors derive from a young man in good health.

This sequence joins TRBV6-6 and TRBJ2-7; tentatively, D is TRBD1 or TRBD2 (5 bases each). Germline V gene sequence: CDR1 MNHNY, CDR2 SVGAGI (reference sequence). V gave up 6 bases and J gave up 8 bases, with 20 bases separating them. This CDR3 has 14 amino acids. DNA of the CDR3: TGTGCCAGCAGCCCCATGGGACCAGGAACAAAGCAGTACTTC. Protein sequence: CASSPMGPGTKQYF.

The J gene is TRBJ2-5, the V gene TRBV5-4; no definite D call. This CDR3 has 14 residues. Trimming removed 3 bases from V and 5 bases from J, with 14 bases in between. Germline V gene lookup returns CDR1 SGHNT and CDR2 YYREEE (reference sequence). CDR3: CASSSRLGRETQYF. The CDR3 region has the DNA TGTGCCAGCAGCTCCCGACTCGGGCGGGAGACCCAGTACTTC.

This rearrangement joins TRBV6-1 to TRBJ1-1; D uncertain. Germline V CDR1 and CDR2: MNHNS, SASEGT. Between the trimmed V and J ends, which lost 6 bases and 7 bases, there was a span of 12 bases. The CDR3 totals 12 residues. The CDR3 nucleotides are TGTGCCAGCAGCTTCGGACGGTTTGAAGCTTTCTTT. It translates to CASSFGRFEAFF.

The chain employs TRBV10-3 and TRBJ1-1; perhaps TRBD1 as D (6 bases). The CDR3 consists of 13 residues. V lost 6 bases, J lost 1 base, and 9 bases lay in between. Germline values: CDR1 ENHRY, CDR2 SYGVKD. CDR3 residues: CAIRTGRNTEAFF. The DNA for the CDR3 is TGTGCCATCAGAACAGGGAGGAACACTGAAGCTTTCTTT.

Only one count was recorded for this clone. V usage is TRBV5-1 and J usage is TRBJ2-7, with a possible D match to TRBD2 (5 bases). The CDR3 has 14 amino acids. Trimming removed 4 bases at V and 1 base at J, with 12 bases between. Germline assignment: CDR1 SGHRS and CDR2 YFSETQ. In DNA, the CDR3 is TGCGCCAGCAGCCTACTAGTCAGTTCCTACGAGCAGTACTTC. Translation gives CASSLLVSSYEQYF.

V usage is TRBV4-1 and J usage is TRBJ2-1; 14 nucleotides line up with TRBD2. Losses at the gene ends were 0 bases for V and 9 bases for J; bases not matched to a gene: 4. This CDR3 contains 16 residues. CDR1 and CDR2 (germline): MGHRA, YSYEKL. DNA of the CDR3: TGCGCCAGCAGCCAAGAAGGGACTAGCGGGAGCGGTGAGCAGTTCTTC. It codes for CASSQEGTSGSGEQFF.

The chain is built from TRBV20-1 and TRBJ2-3, with TRBD1 matching 7 bases. Germline trimming cut 6 bases from V and 3 bases from J; bases unmatched to any gene: 0. CDR3 length: 11 amino acids. CDR1 and CDR2 from the germline V gene are DFQATT and SNEGSKA (reference sequence). The CDR3 spells CSAQGTDTQYF. For the CDR3, the DNA is TGCAGTGCACAGGGGACAGATACGCAGTATTTT.

This chain joins TRBV4-3 and TRBJ2-3; 7 nucleotides align to TRBD2. CDR1 LGHNA and CDR2 YSLEER come from the germline V gene. This CDR3 region has 16 residues. The V segment lost 0 bases and the J segment 7 bases; nucleotides outside the gene matches: 10. CDR3 bases: TGCGCCAGCAGCCAAGATTGGACTAGTCGGGGTAATACGCAGTATTTT. This translates into CASSQDWTSRGNTQYF.

This clone was picked up a small number of times. This sequence joins TRBV27 and TRBJ2-2; 9 bases are a match to TRBD2. CDR1 and CDR2 from the germline V gene are MNHEY and SMNVEV (reference sequence). This CDR3 is 17 amino acids long. Trimming at V came to 4 bases and at J to 7 bases, leaving 13 bases not matched to a gene. DNA for the CDR3: TGTGCCAGCAGTTCGTCCGGCGGGAGGGCCTCAAGCGGGGAGCTGTTTTTT. It encodes CASSSSGGRASSGELFF.

The sample holds a few counts of this clone. The chain uses TRBV9 and TRBJ1-1; 7 bases fit TRBD1. With V trimmed by 4 bases and J by 8 bases, 5 bases remained unmatched. Per germline, CDR1 SGDLS and CDR2 YYNGEE. The CDR3 sequence is 12 residues long. This CDR3 reads CASSSTGVEAFF. CDR3 nucleotide sequence: TGTGCCAGCAGCTCCACAGGGGTCGAAGCTTTCTTT.

The rearrangement uses TRBV5-1 and TRBJ1-4, with D maybe TRBD1 (5 bases). The CDR3 spans 16 residues. Per germline, CDR1 SGHRS and CDR2 YFSETQ. V gave up 4 bases and J gave up 6 bases, with 19 bases separating them. CDR3 sequence reads: CASSLGGGLGDEKLFF. The CDR3 region has the DNA TGCGCCAGCAGCCTCGGTGGGGGTCTAGGGGATGAAAAACTGTTTTTT.

The V call is TRBV7-2, the J call TRBJ2-7, with no clear D. Trimming cost V 1 base and J 1 base, with 5 bases left between them. The CDR3 loop spans 13 amino acids. Per the germline V gene, CDR1 is SGHTA and CDR2 is FQGNSA. CDR3 in amino acids: CASSLGLSYEQYF. The CDR3 DNA follows: TGTGCCAGCAGCTTAGGGTTATCCTACGAGCAGTACTTC.

The chain is built from TRBV19 and TRBJ2-5; 9 positions agree with TRBD2. CDR1 and CDR2 from the germline V gene are LNHDA and SQIVND (reference sequence). V trimming: 5 bases; J trimming: 5 bases; junction bases outside the gene matches: 15. The CDR3 sequence is 17 residues long. The CDR3 DNA is TGTGCCAGTAGTCCGAGCGGGAGGACTCTCCCGAGGGAGACCCAGTACTTC. Protein: CASSPSGRTLPRETQYF. The variable domain in full, completed from reference TRBV19 and TRBJ2-5, reads DGGITQSPKYLFRKEGQNVTLSCEQNLNHDAMYWYRQDPGQGLRLIYYSQIVNDFQKGDIAEGYSVSREKKESFPLTVTSAQKNPTAFYLCASSPSGRTLPRETQYFGPGTRLLVL.

The chain couples TRBV6-5 to TRBJ1-2; D uncertain. CDR1 MNHEY and CDR2 SVGAGI come from the germline V gene. The CDR3 sequence is 13 residues long. V was clipped by 0 bases and J by 8 bases, with 10 bases between them. The CDR3 coding sequence is TGTGCCAGCAGTTACTCGTTCGGGGTAGGCTACACCTTC. It specifies CASSYSFGVGYTF.

As to this clone: The sample holds other DNA sequences that translate to the same CDR3. The chain joins TRBV11-2 to TRBJ2-3; the D is unclear. The CDR3 has 15 residues. V lost 2 bases and J 0 bases, leaving 9 bases between the germline ends. The germline V gene encodes CDR1 SGHAT and CDR2 FQNNGV. CDR3 amino acids: CASSLQVSSTDTQYF. CDR3 in DNA: TGTGCCAGCAGCTTACAGGTTTCTAGCACAGATACGCAGTATTTT.

The V call is TRBV6-1, the J call TRBJ1-6; 7 nucleotides agree with TRBD1. CDR3 length equals 17 residues. After removal of 0 bases from V and 9 bases from J, the junction contained 11 bases not matched to a gene. Germline assignment: CDR1 MNHNS and CDR2 SASEGT. CDR3 in DNA: TGTGCCAGCAGTGAAGCGTTTTACAGGGGATTCAGTTCACCCCTCCACTTT. This codes for CASSEAFYRGFSSPLHF.

The rearrangement joins TRBV29-1 to TRBJ1-1, with D hard to call. Trimming shortened V by 7 bases and J by 0 bases, and 12 bases separated the two germline ends. The germline gives CDR1 SQVTM, CDR2 ANQGSEA. There are 13 residues in the CDR3. This chain's CDR3 is CSADPSVNTEAFF. The DNA for the CDR3 is TGCAGCGCCGACCCTAGCGTGAACACTGAAGCTTTCTTT.

The V gene is TRBV5-1, the J gene TRBJ1-4, with TRBD1 matching 7 bases. In germline, CDR1 is SGHRS, CDR2 YFSETQ. The CDR3 loop spans 16 amino acids. J gave up 4 bases and V 1 base, and 7 bases lay outside the gene matches. The CDR3 region has the DNA TGCGCCAGCAGCTTGAGGCGGACAGGCGATAATGAAAAACTGTTTTTT. Its protein product is CASSLRRTGDNEKLFF.

About this clone itself: This sample also contains other DNA sequences that code for the same CDR3. The V gene is TRBV19, the J gene TRBJ2-7; perhaps D is TRBD1 or TRBD2 (5 bases each). The CDR3 runs to 14 residues. Germline loops: CDR1 LNHDA, CDR2 SQIVND (reference sequence). V was pared by 4 bases and J by 2 bases, with 12 bases between. The DNA of the CDR3 is TGTGCCAGTAGTACACGGGACGGTGCCTACGAGCAGTACTTC. Translating gives CASSTRDGAYEQYF.